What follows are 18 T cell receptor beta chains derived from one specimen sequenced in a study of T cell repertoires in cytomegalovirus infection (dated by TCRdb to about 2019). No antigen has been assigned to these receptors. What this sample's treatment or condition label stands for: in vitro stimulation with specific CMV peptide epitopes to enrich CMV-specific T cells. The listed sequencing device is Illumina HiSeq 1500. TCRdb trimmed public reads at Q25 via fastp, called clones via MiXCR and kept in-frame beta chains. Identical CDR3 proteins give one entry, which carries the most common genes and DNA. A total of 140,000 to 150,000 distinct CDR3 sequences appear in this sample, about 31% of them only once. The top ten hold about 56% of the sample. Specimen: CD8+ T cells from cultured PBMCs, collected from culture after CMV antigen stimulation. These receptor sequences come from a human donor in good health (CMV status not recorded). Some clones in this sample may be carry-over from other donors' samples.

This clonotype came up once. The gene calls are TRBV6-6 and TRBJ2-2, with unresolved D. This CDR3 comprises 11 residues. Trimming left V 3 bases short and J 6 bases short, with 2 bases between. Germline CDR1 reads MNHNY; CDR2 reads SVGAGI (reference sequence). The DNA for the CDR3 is TGTGCCAGCAGTTATCCCGGGGAGCTGTTTTTT. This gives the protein CASSYPGELFF.

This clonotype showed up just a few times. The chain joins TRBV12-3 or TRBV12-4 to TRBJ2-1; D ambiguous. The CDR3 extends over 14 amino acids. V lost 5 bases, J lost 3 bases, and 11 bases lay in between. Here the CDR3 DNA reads TGTGCCAGCAGTCCACTGGGGAACTACAATGAGCAGTTCTTC. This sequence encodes CASSPLGNYNEQFF.

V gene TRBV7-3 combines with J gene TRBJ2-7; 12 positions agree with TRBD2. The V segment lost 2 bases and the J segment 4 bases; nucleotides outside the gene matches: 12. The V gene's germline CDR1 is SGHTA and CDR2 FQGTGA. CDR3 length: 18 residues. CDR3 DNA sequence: TGTGCCAGCAGCTTACCCCCCGCACTAGCGGGGGGAAGGTACGAGCAGTACTTC. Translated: CASSLPPALAGGRYEQYF.

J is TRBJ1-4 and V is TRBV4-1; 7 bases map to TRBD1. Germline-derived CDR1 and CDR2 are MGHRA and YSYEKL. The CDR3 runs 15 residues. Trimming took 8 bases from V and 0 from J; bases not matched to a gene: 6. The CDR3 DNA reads TGCGCCAGCTGGGACAGATTTACAACTAATGAAAAACTGTTTTTT. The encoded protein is CASWDRFTTNEKLFF.

Here the CDR3 DNA reads TGCAGCGTTGCCACACCGGGGACCGGGGAGCTGTTTTTT. It encodes CSVATPGTGELFF. The chain is built from TRBV29-1 and TRBJ2-2, with D tentatively TRBD2 (5 bases). CDR1 is SQVTM and CDR2 is ANQGSEA in the germline V gene. The CDR3 sequence is 13 residues long. V was shortened by 4 bases and J by 5 bases, with 11 bases between the two germline ends.

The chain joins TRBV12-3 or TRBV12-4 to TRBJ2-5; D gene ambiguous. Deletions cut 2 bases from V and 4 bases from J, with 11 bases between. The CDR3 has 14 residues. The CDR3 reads CASSLPGPSETQYF. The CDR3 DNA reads TGTGCCAGCAGTTTACCCGGCCCCTCAGAGACCCAGTACTTC.

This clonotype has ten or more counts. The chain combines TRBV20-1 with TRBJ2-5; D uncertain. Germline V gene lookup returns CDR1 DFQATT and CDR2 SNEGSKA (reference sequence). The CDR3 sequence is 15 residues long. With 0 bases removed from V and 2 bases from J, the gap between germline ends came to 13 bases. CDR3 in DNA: TGCAGTGCTAGAGATATAGACTCACGACAAGAGACCCAGTACTTC. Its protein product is CSARDIDSRQETQYF.

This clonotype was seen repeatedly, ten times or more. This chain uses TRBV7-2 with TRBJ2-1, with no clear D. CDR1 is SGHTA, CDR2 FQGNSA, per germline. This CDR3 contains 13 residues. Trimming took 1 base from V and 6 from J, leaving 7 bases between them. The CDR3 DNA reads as TGTGCCAGCAGCTTAGATGTGTCCAATGAGCAGTTCTTC. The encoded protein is CASSLDVSNEQFF.

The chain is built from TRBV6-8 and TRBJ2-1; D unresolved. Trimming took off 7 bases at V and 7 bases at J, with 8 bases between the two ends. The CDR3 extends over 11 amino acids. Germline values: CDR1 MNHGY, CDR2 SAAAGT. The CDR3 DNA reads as TGTGCCAGCACTTTTAGAAATGAGCAGTTCTTC. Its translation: CASTFRNEQFF.

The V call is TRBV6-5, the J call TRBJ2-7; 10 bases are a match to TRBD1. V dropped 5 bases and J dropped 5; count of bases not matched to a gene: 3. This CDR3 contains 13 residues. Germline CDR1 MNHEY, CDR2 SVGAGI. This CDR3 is CASSKTGGNEQYF. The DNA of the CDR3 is TGTGCCAGCAGTAAGACAGGGGGCAACGAGCAGTACTTC.

The CDR3 reads CASSLRGSAGPRAIQYF. DNA of the CDR3: TGTGCCAGCAGCCTCCGAGGATCCGCTGGGCCTCGGGCCATTCAGTACTTC. The chain employs TRBV13 and TRBJ2-4; D remains unclear. The CDR3 loop spans 17 amino acids. V lost 5 bases and J 9 bases, leaving 26 bases between the germline ends. CDR1 and CDR2 from the germline V gene are PRHDT and FYEKMQ (reference sequence).

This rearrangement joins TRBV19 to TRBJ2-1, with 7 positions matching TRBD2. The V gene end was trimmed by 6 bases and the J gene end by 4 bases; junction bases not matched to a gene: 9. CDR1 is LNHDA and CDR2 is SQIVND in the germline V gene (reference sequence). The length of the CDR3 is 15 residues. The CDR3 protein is CASSSTSVIYNEQFF. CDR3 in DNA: TGTGCCAGTAGCAGTACTAGCGTGATTTACAATGAGCAGTTCTTC. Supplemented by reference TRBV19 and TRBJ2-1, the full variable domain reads DGGITQSPKYLFRKEGQNVTLSCEQNLNHDAMYWYRQDPGQGLRLIYYSQIVNDFQKGDIAEGYSVSREKKESFPLTVTSAQKNPTAFYLCASSSTSVIYNEQFFGPGTRLTVL.

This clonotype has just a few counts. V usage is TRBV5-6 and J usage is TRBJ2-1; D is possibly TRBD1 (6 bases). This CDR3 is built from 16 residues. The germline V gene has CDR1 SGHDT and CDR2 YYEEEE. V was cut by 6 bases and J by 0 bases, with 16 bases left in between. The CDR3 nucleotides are TGTGCCAGCACCGACAGACAGGTTAGCTCCTACAATGAGCAGTTCTTC. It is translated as CASTDRQVSSYNEQFF. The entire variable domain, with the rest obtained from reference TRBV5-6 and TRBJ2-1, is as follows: DAGVTQSPTHLIKTRGQQVTLRCSPKSGHDTVSWYQQALGQGPQFIFQYYEEEERQRGNFPDRFSGHQFPNYSSELNVNALLLGDSALYLCASTDRQVSSYNEQFFGPGTRLTVL.

This chain's CDR3 is CATSGQGTVTEAFF. The CDR3 nucleotides read TGTGCCACCAGCGGACAGGGGACGGTCACTGAAGCTTTCTTT. The chain links TRBV15 to TRBJ1-1; 9 bases match TRBD1. Germline V CDR1 and CDR2: LNHNV, YYDKDF (reference sequence). The CDR3 is 14 amino acids. V gave up 5 bases and J gave up 4 bases; unmatched junction bases: 5.

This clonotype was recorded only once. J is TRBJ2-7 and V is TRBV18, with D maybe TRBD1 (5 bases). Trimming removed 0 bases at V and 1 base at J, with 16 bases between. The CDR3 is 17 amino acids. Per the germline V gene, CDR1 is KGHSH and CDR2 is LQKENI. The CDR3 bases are TGTGCCAGCTCACCACCACCAGGGTCCCTAGGGTCCTACGAGCAGTACTTC. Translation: CASSPPPGSLGSYEQYF.

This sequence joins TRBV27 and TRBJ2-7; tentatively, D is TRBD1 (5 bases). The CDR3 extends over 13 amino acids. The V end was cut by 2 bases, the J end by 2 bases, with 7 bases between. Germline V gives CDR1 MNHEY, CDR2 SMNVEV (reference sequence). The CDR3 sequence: CASSLTGTYEQYF. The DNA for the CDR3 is TGTGCCAGCAGTTTAACAGGAACCTACGAGCAGTACTTC.

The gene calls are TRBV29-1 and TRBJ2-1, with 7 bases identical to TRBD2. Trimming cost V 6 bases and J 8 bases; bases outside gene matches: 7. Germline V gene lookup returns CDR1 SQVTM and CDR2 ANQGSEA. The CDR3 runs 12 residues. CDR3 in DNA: TGCAGCGTGTGGGGAGGGCGGGATGAGCAGTTCTTC. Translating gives CSVWGGRDEQFF.

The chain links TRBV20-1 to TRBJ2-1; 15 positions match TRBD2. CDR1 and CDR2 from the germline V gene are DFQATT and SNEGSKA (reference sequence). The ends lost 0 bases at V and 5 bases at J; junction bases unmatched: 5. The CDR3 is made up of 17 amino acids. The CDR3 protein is CSARDRTSGGANNEQFF. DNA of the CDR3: TGCAGTGCTAGAGATCGGACTAGCGGGGGGGCTAACAATGAGCAGTTCTTC.